A selection of T cell receptor beta chains follows, all from one sample in a study of blood T cell repertoires in COVID-19. The protocol was immunoSEQ multiplex PCR, while the TCRdb copy is restricted to in-frame clones and leaves out a portion. The data hold about 280,000 clones, with roughly 89% observed a single time. Material: PBMCs or T cells enriched from blood (not recorded which). These receptors were collected from a woman aged 60-75 years who had recovered from COVID-19. The CDR3 runs from the conserved cysteine through the conserved F or W. The order of the fields is CDR3 length, J gene, D gene, V gene, clone size, CDR3 DNA, CDR3 protein. The D gene is left open where the match is weak. Where a row states a size, it is once, few, many or the class of an expanded clone; other rows omit it.

14	TRBJ2-1	.	TRBV28	.	TGTGCCAGCGTAACCGCGGGGGCGTACAATGAGCAGTTCTTC	CASVTAGAYNEQFF
15	TRBJ2-7	.	TRBV6-5	.	TGTGCCAGCAGCCCAAGCCCCGGTCCGTCCTACGAGCAGTACTTC	CASSPSPGPSYEQYF
19	TRBJ2-6	TRBD2	TRBV5-4	.	TGTGCCAGCAGCCCCATGGGGGGCGGGGGGAACTCTGGGGCCAACGTCCTGACTTTC	CASSPMGGGGNSGANVLTF
13	TRBJ2-7	.	TRBV5-1	once	TGCGCCAGCAGCTTGGAATCTACCTACGAGCAGTACTTC	CASSLESTYEQYF
12	TRBJ2-1	.	TRBV28	.	TGTGCCAGCAGTTCCCTAAACAATGAGCAGTTCTTC	CASSSLNNEQFF
12	TRBJ2-1	.	TRBV12-3/TRBV12-4	.	TGTGCCAGCAGTCGGACTGAAGATAGCGAGTTCTTC	CASSRTEDSEFF
17	TRBJ2-3	TRBD1	TRBV5-1	once	TGCGCCAGCAGCAGGGGACAGGTCGTAAGAGTCACAGATACGCAGTATTTT	CASSRGQVVRVTDTQYF
14	TRBJ2-5	.	TRBV28	.	TGTGCCAGCAGTTTATTTAGGGGCTACCAGACCCAGTACTTC	CASSLFRGYQTQYF
13	TRBJ1-2	.	TRBV5-1	.	TGCGCCAGCAGCTTGGGGGGCACCTATGGCTACACCTTC	CASSLGGTYGYTF
14	TRBJ2-1	TRBD2	TRBV29-1	.	TGCAGCGTTGAAACACTAGCGGTGGACAATGAGCAGTTCTTC	CSVETLAVDNEQFF
17	TRBJ1-4	.	TRBV19	.	TGTGCCAGTAGTATGGGTCTGACAAGTGCAACTAATGAAAAACTGTTTTTT	CASSMGLTSATNEKLFF
16	TRBJ2-1	TRBD2	TRBV28	.	TGTGCCAGCAGTTCCCCTGGGCAGCGGGGGGACAATGAGCAGTTCTTC	CASSSPGQRGDNEQFF
15	TRBJ1-4	.	TRBV13	.	TGTGCCAGCAGCTTAGGCCTAGGGGGAAATGAAAAACTGTTTTTT	CASSLGLGGNEKLFF
18	TRBJ2-7	TRBD2	TRBV3-1/TRBV3-2	.	TGTGCCAGCAGCCAAGATCAGACGGGACTAGCGGTGCGCTACGAGCAGTACTTC	CASSQDQTGLAVRYEQYF
12	TRBJ1-5	.	TRBV28	once	TGTGCCAGCGGGCAGGCTCATCAGCCCCAGCATTTT	CASGQAHQPQHF
11	TRBJ1-6	.	TRBV28	.	TGTGCCAGCAGGGCCGATTCACCCCTCCACTTT	CASRADSPLHF
14	TRBJ2-5	TRBD1	TRBV7-9	.	TGTGCCAGCAGCCTACAGGGGTTCCAAGAGACCCAGTACTTC	CASSLQGFQETQYF
16	TRBJ2-5	.	TRBV30	.	TGTGCCTGGAGTCCCTTACACCGGGCCAGGAGGGAGACCCAGTACTTC	CAWSPLHRARRETQYF
15	TRBJ2-7	TRBD2	TRBV27	.	TGTGCCAGCAGTGTGAGCGGGGCTAGCTCCTACGAGCAGTACTTC	CASSVSGASSYEQYF
15	TRBJ2-3	TRBD1	TRBV19	.	TGTGCCAGTAGTATCCGGACAGGGGTGGCAGATACGCAGTATTTT	CASSIRTGVADTQYF
12	TRBJ2-5	.	TRBV28	.	TGTGCCAGCAGTACTAGTGGAGAGACCCAGTACTTC	CASSTSGETQYF
15	TRBJ1-2	.	TRBV3-1/TRBV3-2	.	TGTGCCAGCAGCCAAGAGGCAGGGCCAGGCTCTGGCTACACCTTC	CASSQEAGPGSGYTF
15	TRBJ1-2	TRBD1	TRBV5-6	few	TGTGCCAGCAGCTTTCAGGGGGGCGCAGGTAGTGGCTACACCTTC	CASSFQGGAGSGYTF
15	TRBJ1-5	.	TRBV21-1	.	TGTGCCAGCAACCCGGACAGGTGCCACAATCAGCCCCAGCATTTT	CASNPDRCHNQPQHF
15	TRBJ2-1	.	TRBV6-4	.	TGTGCCAGCAGCCTGGAGTGGCGCGGCAACAATGAGCAGTTCTTC	CASSLEWRGNNEQFF
15	TRBJ1-2	TRBD1	TRBV6-1	.	TGTGCCAGCAGTGAAGCGGGGGACAGGGGGTATGGCTACACCTTC	CASSEAGDRGYGYTF
16	TRBJ1-3	.	TRBV2	once	TGTGCCAGCAGGGTTACAGGGCCAAGCTCTGGAAACACCATATATTTT	CASRVTGPSSGNTIYF